This T cell receptor (beta chain) was documented in a study of long-term antiretroviral therapy in people with HIV. Study-wide results and caveats: Although diversity increased after ART, it remained lower than in transplant donor controls. Repertoire composition at all time points was dominated by clones that had expanded before ART. Control repertoires displayed wider CDR3 length ranges than the HIV repertoires.

As concerns this clone: No antigen is known for it.

At the survey level, the v3.0 immunoSEQ assay was run. Some clones are missing from TCRdb's copy, which holds only in-frame ones; the method was immunoSEQ multiplex PCR. The sample has 30,000 to 50,000 clones, less than 90% seen once; the top ten hold about 4%. Germline loops: CDR1 SQVTM, CDR2 ANQGSEA. The CDR3 consists of 13 residues. V was shortened by 6 bases and J by 1 base, with 12 bases between the two germline ends. Samples held 1-10 million cryopreserved PBMC, and DNA extraction followed. The source of this sequence is a woman between 45 and 65 years old with HIV. The specimen comprised unsorted PBMCs, sampled 1.2 years after starting antiretroviral therapy. The chain has TRBV29-1 and TRBJ1-1; a weak D match, TRBD1 (5 bases). The CDR3 region is CSVTRGRNTEAFF. The CDR3 nucleotides read TGCAGCGTGACTCGGGGCCGGAACACTGAAGCTTTCTTT.